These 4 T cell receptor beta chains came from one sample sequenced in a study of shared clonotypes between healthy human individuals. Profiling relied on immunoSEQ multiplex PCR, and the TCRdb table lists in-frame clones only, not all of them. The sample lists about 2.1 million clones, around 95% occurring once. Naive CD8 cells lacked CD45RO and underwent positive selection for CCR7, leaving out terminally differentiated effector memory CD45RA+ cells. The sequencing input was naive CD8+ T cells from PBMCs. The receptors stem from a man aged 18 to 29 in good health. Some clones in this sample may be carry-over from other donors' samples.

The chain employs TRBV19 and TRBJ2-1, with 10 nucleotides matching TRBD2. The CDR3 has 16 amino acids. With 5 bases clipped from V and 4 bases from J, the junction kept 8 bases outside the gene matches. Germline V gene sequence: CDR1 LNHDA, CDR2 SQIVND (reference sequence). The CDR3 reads CASSPYRTSGYNEQFF. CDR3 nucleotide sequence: TGTGCCAGTAGTCCCTATCGGACTAGCGGTTACAATGAGCAGTTCTTC. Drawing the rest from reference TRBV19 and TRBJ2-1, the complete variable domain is DGGITQSPKYLFRKEGQNVTLSCEQNLNHDAMYWYRQDPGQGLRLIYYSQIVNDFQKGDIAEGYSVSREKKESFPLTVTSAQKNPTAFYLCASSPYRTSGYNEQFFGPGTRLTVL.

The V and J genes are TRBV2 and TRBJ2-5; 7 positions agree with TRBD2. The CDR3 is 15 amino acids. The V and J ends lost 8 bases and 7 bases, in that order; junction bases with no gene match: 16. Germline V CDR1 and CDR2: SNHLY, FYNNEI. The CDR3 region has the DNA TGTGCCAGCCGTACCAAGATACTAGCGCCATGGACCCAGTACTTC. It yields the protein CASRTKILAPWTQYF.

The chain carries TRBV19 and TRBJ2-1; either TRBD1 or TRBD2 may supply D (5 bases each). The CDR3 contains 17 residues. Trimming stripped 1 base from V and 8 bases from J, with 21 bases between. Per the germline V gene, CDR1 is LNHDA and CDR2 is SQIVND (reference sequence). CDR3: CASSIVVRDLTRDEQFF. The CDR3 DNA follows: TGTGCCAGTAGTATAGTGGTCCGGGACCTCACCCGGGATGAGCAGTTCTTC.

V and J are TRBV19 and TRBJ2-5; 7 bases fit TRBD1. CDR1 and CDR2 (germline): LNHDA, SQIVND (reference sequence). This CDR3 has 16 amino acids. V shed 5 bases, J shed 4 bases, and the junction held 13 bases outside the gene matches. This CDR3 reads CASSPLNRGRGETQYF. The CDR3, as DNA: TGTGCCAGTAGTCCCTTGAACAGGGGAAGGGGAGAGACCCAGTACTTC.